This T cell receptor (beta chain) is drawn from a study of beta chain features in type 1 diabetes. This clone has more than one count but fewer than ten. What it recognizes is unknown. Expressed TCRB transcripts were sequenced, since all the RNA that had been isolated was reverse transcribed. The assay was immunoSEQ multiplex PCR, and TCRdb's table has in-frame clones only and misses some. The data show about 250,000 clones, roughly 10% seen once. Per the germline V gene, CDR1 is SGHNT and CDR2 is YYREEE (reference sequence). Unmatched junction bases numbered 7, after V lost 2 bases and J lost 4 bases. This CDR3 has 15 residues. Points from the study as a whole: Within each of all four CD4+ subsets, Type 1 diabetes patients had TCRB CDR3s that were moderately but significantly shorter.

Sequenced input: naive CD4+ T cells from blood. This clonotype was obtained from a man younger than 40 with type 1 diabetes. The J gene is TRBJ1-1, the V gene TRBV5-4; 8 nucleotides agree with TRBD1. CDR3 amino acids: CASSLPTGASTEAFF. DNA for the CDR3: TGTGCCAGCAGCTTACCGACAGGGGCGAGCACTGAAGCTTTCTTT.